Listed here are 11 T cell receptor beta chains from one sample, sequenced in a study of cytomegalovirus exposure and HLA in healthy donors. Both 60 Vbeta primers and 13 Jbeta primers went into the PCR. Using immunoSEQ multiplex PCR, the repertoire was profiled, and TCRdb retains in-frame clones only, with some absent. Counted here are more than 200,000 clones, approximately 87% occurring once; the ten biggest clones make up roughly 1.3%. Sample: PBMCs. These receptor sequences come from a human donor in good health.

The chain uses TRBV6-1 and TRBJ2-5; maybe TRBD1 (6 bases). The DNA end is a closer match to TRBJ2-7, so the J assignment may be wrong. Germline-derived CDR1 and CDR2 are MNHNS and SASEGT. The CDR3 spans 14 residues. The CDR3 loop is CASRAAGTPREQYF. CDR3 nucleotide sequence: TGTGCCAGCAGAGCAGCCGGGACACCGCGCGAGCAGTACTTC.

The chain is built from TRBV7-2 and TRBJ2-7; 13 bases fit TRBD2. Germline V gene sequence: CDR1 SGHTA, CDR2 FQGNSA. The CDR3 is made up of 15 amino acids. The V segment lost 1 base and the J segment 7 bases; nucleotides outside the gene matches: 4. As DNA, the CDR3 is TGTGCCAGCAGCTTAGGTGGACTAGCGGGAGAGGAGCAGTACTTC. It codes for CASSLGGLAGEEQYF.

This chain links TRBV6-6 with TRBJ1-3, with D possibly TRBD1 on 5 matching bases. From germline, CDR1 is MNHNY and CDR2 SVGAGI (reference sequence). The CDR3 has 15 residues. Deletions cut 5 bases from V and 0 bases from J, with 11 bases between. CDR3 nucleotide sequence: TGTGCCAGCAGTACACCACAGGTCTCTGGAAACACCATATATTTT. Amino acids: CASSTPQVSGNTIYF.

The V and J genes are TRBV27 and TRBJ2-1, with 13 positions matching TRBD2. The trim removed 5 bases at V and 16 bases at J, leaving 11 bases unmatched. This CDR3 is 14 amino acids long. Germline V lookup: CDR1 MNHEY, CDR2 SMNVEV (reference sequence). CDR3 DNA: TGTGCCAGCAGTCCATCCGGACTAGCGGGAGTTTCTTTCTTC. It codes for CASSPSGLAGVSFF.

The rearrangement uses TRBV7-9 and TRBJ2-3; 11 nucleotides match TRBD1. Per germline, CDR1 SEHNR and CDR2 FQNEAQ (reference sequence). J gave up 4 bases and V 4 bases, and 4 bases lay outside the gene matches. This CDR3 is 15 amino acids long. The CDR3 loop is CASSSGTGGADTQYF. The CDR3, as DNA: TGTGCCAGCAGCTCTGGGACAGGGGGAGCAGATACGCAGTATTTT.

This chain links TRBV15 with TRBJ2-1; 12 bases align to TRBD2. Germline trimming cut 5 bases from V and 7 bases from J; bases unmatched to any gene: 6. Germline V gives CDR1 LNHNV, CDR2 YYDKDF (reference sequence). The CDR3 runs to 15 residues. The CDR3 coding sequence is TGTGCCACCAGCGGCGGACTAGCGGGAAATAATGAGCAGTTCTTC. It encodes CATSGGLAGNNEQFF.

The J gene is TRBJ2-1, the V gene TRBV5-1, with 13 bases aligning to TRBD2. This CDR3 has 15 residues. The V segment lost 4 bases and the J segment 8 bases; nucleotides outside the gene matches: 6. CDR1 is SGHRS and CDR2 is YFSETQ in the germline V gene. Here the CDR3 reads CASSEGTSGIDEQFF. The CDR3 region has the DNA TGCGCCAGCAGCGAGGGGACTAGCGGGATTGATGAGCAGTTCTTC.

The chain combines TRBV27 with TRBJ1-1; D is undetermined. The CDR3 loop spans 13 amino acids. The germline CDR1 and CDR2 sequences are MNHEY and SMNVEV (reference sequence). Trimming shortened V by 2 bases and J by 1 base, and 5 bases separated the two germline ends. CDR3 sequence (DNA): TGTGCCAGCAGTTTAGAGCCGAACACTGAAGCTTTCTTT. Encoded protein: CASSLEPNTEAFF.

Concerning this clone itself: An end of the junction does not agree with germline; a read error may underlie this. The V gene is TRBV6-5, the J gene TRBJ2-7; 7 bases fit TRBD2. Germline V gene lookup returns CDR1 MNHEY and CDR2 SVGAGI. The CDR3 has 11 residues. This CDR3 reads CASSEMGGPRF. DNA of the CDR3: TGTGCCAGCAGTGAAATGGGAGGGCCGCGCTTC.

V gene TRBV7-3 combines with J gene TRBJ2-1; D perhaps matches TRBD2 (6 bases). The ends were cut back, 5 bases at V and 1 base at J, with 12 bases in the middle. CDR1 is SGHTA and CDR2 is FQGTGA in the germline V gene. CDR3 size: 15 residues. The CDR3, as DNA: TGTGCCAGCAGCGCGGGCGGGACTTCCTACAATGAGCAGTTCTTC. Protein sequence: CASSAGGTSYNEQFF.

The CDR3 region is CASTPGGGWNTEAFF. The CDR3 DNA follows: TGTGCCAGCACCCCAGGCGGGGGATGGAACACTGAAGCTTTCTTT. The rearrangement joins TRBV5-6 to TRBJ1-1; maybe TRBD1 (5 bases). CDR1 is SGHDT and CDR2 is YYEEEE in the germline V gene. The CDR3 loop spans 15 amino acids. Trimming pared 6 bases from V and 1 base from J, leaving 16 bases between.